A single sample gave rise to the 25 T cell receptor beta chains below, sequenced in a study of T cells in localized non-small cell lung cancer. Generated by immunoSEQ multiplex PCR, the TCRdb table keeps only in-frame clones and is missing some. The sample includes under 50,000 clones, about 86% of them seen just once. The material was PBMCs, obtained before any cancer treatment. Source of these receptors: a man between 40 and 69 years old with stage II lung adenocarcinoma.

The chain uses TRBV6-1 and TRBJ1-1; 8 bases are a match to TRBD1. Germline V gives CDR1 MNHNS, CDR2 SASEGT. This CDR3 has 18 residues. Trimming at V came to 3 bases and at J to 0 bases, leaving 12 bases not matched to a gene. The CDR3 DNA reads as TGTGCCAGCAGTGAGCACTCCCCAGGGGGCAGTATGAACACTGAAGCTTTCTTT. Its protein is CASSEHSPGGSMNTEAFF.

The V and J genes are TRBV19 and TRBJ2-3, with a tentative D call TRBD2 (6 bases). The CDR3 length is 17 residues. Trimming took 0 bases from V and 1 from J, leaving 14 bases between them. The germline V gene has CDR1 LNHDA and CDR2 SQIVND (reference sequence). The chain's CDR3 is CASSIDGHPGGTDTQYF. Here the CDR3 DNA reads TGTGCCAGTAGTATAGACGGACACCCGGGGGGCACAGATACGCAGTATTTT.

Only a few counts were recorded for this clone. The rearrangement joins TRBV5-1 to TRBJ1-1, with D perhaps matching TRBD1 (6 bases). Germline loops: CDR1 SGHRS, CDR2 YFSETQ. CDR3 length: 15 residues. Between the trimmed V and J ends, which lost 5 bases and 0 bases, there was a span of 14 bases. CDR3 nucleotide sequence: TGCGCCAGCAGAACCTCAGGGGAAATGAACACTGAAGCTTTCTTT. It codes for CASRTSGEMNTEAFF.

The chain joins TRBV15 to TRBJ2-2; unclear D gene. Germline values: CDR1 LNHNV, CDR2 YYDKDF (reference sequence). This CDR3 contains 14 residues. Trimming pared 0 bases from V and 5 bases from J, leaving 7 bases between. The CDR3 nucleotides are TGTGCCACCAGCAGAGAATGGGGAACCGGGGAGCTGTTTTTT. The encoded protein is CATSREWGTGELFF.

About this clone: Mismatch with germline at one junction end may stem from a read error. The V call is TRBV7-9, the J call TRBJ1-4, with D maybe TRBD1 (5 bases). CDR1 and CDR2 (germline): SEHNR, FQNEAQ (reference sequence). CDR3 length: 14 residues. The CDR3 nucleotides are TGTGCCAGCACCAGAGGAGAAGGGGTTTGGGGGAAGGTTTTT. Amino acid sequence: CASTRGEGVWGKVF.

CDR3 sequence: CASSPGQNNYGYTF. The CDR3 DNA reads TGTGCCAGCAGTCCGGGACAGAACAACTATGGCTACACCTTC. The V and J genes are TRBV27 and TRBJ1-2; 7 nucleotides agree with TRBD1. The V and J ends lost 5 bases and 2 bases, in that order; junction bases with no gene match: 5. Germline CDR1 is MNHEY and CDR2 is SMNVEV (reference sequence). This CDR3 comprises 14 residues.

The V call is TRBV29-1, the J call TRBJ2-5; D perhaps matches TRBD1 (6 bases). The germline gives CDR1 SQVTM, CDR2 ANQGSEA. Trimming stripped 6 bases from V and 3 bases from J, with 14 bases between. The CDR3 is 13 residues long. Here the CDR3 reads CSVGAHREETQYF. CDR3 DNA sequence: TGCAGCGTCGGGGCCCACAGGGAAGAGACCCAGTACTTC.

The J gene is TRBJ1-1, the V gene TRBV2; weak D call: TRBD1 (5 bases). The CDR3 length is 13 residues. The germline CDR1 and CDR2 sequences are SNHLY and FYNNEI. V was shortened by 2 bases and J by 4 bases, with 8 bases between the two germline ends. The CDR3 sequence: CASSEFGGTEAFF. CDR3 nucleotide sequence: TGTGCCAGCAGTGAATTTGGGGGCACTGAAGCTTTCTTT.

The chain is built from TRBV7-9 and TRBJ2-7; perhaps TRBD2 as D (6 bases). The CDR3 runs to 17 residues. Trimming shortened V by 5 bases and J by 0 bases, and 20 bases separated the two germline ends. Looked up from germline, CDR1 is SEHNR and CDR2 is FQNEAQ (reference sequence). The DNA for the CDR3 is TGTGCCAGCAGCGTAAAAGGTGGGAGGAGCGGCTCCTACGAGCAGTACTTC. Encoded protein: CASSVKGGRSGSYEQYF.

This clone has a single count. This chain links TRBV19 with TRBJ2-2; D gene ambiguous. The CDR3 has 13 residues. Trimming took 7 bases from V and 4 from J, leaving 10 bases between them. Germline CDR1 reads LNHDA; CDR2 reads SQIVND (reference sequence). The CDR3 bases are TGTGCCAGTATGCACAGAGGCACCGGGGAGCTGTTTTTT. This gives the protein CASMHRGTGELFF.

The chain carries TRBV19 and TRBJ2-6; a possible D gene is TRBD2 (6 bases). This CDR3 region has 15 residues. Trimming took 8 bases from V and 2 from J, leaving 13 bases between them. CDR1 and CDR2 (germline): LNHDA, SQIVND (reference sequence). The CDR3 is CASGLGGTGANVLTF. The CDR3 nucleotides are TGTGCCAGTGGCTTGGGGGGAACTGGGGCCAACGTCCTGACTTTC.

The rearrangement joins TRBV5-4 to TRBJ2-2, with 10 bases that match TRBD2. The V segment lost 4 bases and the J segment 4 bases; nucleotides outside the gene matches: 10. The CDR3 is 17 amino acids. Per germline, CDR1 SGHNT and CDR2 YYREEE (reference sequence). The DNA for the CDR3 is TGTGCCAGCAGCCGAGAACTTAGCGGGGGGTTCACCGGGGAGCTGTTTTTT. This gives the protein CASSRELSGGFTGELFF.

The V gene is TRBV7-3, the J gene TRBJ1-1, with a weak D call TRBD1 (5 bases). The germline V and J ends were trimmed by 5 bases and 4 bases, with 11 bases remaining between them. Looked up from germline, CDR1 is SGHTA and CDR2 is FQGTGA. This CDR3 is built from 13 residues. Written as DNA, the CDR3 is TGTGCCAGCAGCCCGGCCGGGGGCACTGAAGCTTTCTTT. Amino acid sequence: CASSPAGGTEAFF.

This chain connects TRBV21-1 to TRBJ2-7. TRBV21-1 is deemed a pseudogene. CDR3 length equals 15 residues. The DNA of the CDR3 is TGTGCCAGCAGCAAAGAGAAGGGTTTCGCCTACGAGCAGTACTTC. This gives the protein CASSKEKGFAYEQYF.

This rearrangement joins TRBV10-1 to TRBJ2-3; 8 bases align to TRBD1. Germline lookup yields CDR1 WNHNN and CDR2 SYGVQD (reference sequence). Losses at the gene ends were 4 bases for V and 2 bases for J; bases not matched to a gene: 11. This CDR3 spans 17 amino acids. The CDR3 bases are TGCGCCAGCAGTGCCACGGTGACAGGGGCCCTCACAGATACGCAGTATTTT. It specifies CASSATVTGALTDTQYF.

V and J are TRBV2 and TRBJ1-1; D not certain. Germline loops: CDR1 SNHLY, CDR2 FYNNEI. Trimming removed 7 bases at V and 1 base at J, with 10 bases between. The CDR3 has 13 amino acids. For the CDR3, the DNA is TGTGCCAGCAAGGAAATTTCGAACACTGAAGCTTTCTTT. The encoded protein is CASKEISNTEAFF.

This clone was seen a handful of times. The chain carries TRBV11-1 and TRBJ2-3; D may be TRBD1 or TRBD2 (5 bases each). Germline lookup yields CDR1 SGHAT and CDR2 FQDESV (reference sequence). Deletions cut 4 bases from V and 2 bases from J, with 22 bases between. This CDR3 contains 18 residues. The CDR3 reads CASSSGRASSRATDTQYF. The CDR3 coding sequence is TGTGCCAGCAGCTCAGGCAGGGCTAGCAGTCGGGCCACAGATACGCAGTATTTT.

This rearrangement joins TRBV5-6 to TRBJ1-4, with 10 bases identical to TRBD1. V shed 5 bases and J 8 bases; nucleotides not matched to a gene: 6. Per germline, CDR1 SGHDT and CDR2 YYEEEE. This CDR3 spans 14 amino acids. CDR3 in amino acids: CASRPGTGEEKLFF. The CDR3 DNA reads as TGTGCCAGCAGACCCGGGACAGGGGAGGAAAAACTGTTTTTT.

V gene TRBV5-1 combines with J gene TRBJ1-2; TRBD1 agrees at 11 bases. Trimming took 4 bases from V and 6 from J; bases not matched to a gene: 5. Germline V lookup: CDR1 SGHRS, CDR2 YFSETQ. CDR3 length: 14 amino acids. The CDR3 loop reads CASSLRDRGNGYTF. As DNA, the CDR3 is TGCGCCAGCAGCCTACGGGACAGGGGGAATGGCTACACCTTC.

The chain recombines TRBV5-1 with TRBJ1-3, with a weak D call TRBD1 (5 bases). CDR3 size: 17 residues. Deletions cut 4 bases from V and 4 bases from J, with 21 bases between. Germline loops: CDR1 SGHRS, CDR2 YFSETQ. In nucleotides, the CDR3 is TGCGCCAGCAGCGCAGACGCCGGGACTACGGGAGGAAACACCATATATTTT. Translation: CASSADAGTTGGNTIYF. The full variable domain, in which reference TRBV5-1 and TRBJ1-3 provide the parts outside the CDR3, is KAGVTQTPRYLIKTRGQQVTLSCSPISGHRSVSWYQQTPGQGLQFLFEYFSETQRNKGNFPGRFSGRQFSNSRSEMNVSTLELGDSALYLCASSADAGTTGGNTIYFGEGSWLTVV.

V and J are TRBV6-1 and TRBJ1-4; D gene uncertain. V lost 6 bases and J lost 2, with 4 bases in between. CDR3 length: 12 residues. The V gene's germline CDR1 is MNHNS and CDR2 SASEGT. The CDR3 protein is CASRLTNEKLFF. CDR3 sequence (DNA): TGTGCCAGCAGGCTGACTAATGAAAAACTGTTTTTT.

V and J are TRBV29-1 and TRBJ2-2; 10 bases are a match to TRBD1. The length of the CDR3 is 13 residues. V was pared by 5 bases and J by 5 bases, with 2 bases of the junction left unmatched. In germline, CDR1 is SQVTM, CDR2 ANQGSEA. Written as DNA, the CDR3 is TGCAGCGTTCCGGGACAGGGGACCGGGGAGCTGTTTTTT. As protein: CSVPGQGTGELFF.

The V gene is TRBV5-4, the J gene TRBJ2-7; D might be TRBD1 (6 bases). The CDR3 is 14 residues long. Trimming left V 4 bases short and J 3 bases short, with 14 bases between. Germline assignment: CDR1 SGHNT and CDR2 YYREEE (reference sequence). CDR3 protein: CASSPRDKFYEQYF. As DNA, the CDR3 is TGTGCCAGCAGCCCCCGGGACAAATTCTACGAGCAGTACTTC.

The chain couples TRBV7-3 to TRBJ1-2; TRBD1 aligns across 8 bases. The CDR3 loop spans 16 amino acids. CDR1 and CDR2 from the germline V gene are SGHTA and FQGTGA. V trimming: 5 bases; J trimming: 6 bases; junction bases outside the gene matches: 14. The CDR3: CASSPTGGRTLDGYTF. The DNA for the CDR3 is TGTGCCAGCAGCCCTACAGGGGGAAGGACGTTAGATGGCTACACCTTC.

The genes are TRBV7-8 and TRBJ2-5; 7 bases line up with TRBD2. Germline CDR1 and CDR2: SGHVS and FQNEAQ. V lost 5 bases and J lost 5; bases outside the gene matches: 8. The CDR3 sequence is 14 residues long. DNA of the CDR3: TGTGCCAGCAGCCCCTCGACTAGCAGTGAGACCCAGTACTTC. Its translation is CASSPSTSSETQYF.